This T cell receptor beta chain derives from a study of siplizumab effects on memory and regulatory T cells. The assay covered 75,000 to 100,000 TCR templates per sample. Clones were read by immunoSEQ multiplex PCR, and TCRdb kept only the in-frame ones, dropping some. The sample has more than 90,000 clones, around 94% seen once. V trimming: 1 base; J trimming: 4 bases; junction bases outside the gene matches: 6. Looked up from germline, CDR1 is LGHNA and CDR2 is YNFKEQ. The CDR3 has 17 residues. For this clone: The antigen remains undetermined.

Broader study findings: Both greater diversity than memory cells and a major contribution to the alloresponse seemed to characterize naive T cells. Siplizumab gave mappable alloreactive CD4+ clones an average Treg-derived fraction of 68.8%, against approximately 29% in controls.

Sequenced sample: non-Treg CD4+ T cells sorted from blood. This TCR was sampled from a human donor in good health. The chain couples TRBV4-2 to TRBJ2-1; 11 bases fit TRBD2. CDR3 DNA: TGTGCCAGCAGCCAAGGGCCCGGGACTAGCGGATACAATGAGCAGTTCTTC. It yields the protein CASSQGPGTSGYNEQFF.